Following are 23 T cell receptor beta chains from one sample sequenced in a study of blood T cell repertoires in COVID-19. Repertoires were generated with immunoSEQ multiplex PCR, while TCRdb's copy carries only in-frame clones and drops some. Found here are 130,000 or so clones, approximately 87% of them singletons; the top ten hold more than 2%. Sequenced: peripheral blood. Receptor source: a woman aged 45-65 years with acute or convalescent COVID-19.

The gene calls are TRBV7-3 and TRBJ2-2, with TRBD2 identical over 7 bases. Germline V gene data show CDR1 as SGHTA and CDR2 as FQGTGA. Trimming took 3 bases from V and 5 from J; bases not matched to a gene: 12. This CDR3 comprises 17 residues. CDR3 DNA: TGTGCCAGCAGCTTGGAGCTAGCGGAGATGGGAACCGGGGAGCTGTTTTTT. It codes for CASSLELAEMGTGELFF.

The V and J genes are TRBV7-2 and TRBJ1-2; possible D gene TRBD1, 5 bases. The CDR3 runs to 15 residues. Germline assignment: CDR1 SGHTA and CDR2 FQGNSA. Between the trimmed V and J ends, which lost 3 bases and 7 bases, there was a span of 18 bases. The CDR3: CASSFVTAGSSGYTF. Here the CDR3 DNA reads TGTGCCAGCAGCTTTGTGACAGCCGGGTCTAGTGGCTACACCTTC.

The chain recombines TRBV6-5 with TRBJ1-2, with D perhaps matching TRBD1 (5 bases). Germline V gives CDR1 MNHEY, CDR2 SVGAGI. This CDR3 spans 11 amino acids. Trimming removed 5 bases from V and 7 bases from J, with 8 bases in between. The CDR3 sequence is CASSRGSGYTF. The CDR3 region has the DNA TGTGCCAGCAGTAGGGGAAGTGGCTACACCTTC.

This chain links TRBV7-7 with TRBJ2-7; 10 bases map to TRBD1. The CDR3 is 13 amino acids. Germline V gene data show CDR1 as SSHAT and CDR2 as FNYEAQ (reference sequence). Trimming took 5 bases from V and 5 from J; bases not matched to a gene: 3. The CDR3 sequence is CASSRDRGHEQYF. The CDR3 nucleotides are TGTGCCAGCAGCCGAGACAGGGGGCACGAGCAGTACTTC.

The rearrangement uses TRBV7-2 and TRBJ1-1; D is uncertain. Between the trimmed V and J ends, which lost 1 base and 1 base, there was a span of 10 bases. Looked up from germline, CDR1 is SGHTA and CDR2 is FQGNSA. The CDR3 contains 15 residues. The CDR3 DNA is TGTGCCAGCAGCTTAGGGTCGGCGGGGAACACTGAAGCTTTCTTT. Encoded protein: CASSLGSAGNTEAFF.

The CDR3 sequence is CAWSVPRGASTF. The DNA of the CDR3 is TGTGCCTGGAGTGTACCACGGGGAGCTTCTACCTTC. The chain is built from TRBV30 and TRBJ1-2; D unclear. The CDR3 has 12 residues. Trimming cost V 0 bases and J 14 bases, with 16 bases left between them. Germline values: CDR1 GTSNPN, CDR2 SVGIG (reference sequence).

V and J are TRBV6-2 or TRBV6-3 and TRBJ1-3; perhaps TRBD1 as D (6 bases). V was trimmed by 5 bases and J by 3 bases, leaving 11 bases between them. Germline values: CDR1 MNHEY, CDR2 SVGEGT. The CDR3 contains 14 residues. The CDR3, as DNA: TGTGCCAGCAGTCCAGGGGTTTTTGGAAACACCATATATTTT. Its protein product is CASSPGVFGNTIYF.

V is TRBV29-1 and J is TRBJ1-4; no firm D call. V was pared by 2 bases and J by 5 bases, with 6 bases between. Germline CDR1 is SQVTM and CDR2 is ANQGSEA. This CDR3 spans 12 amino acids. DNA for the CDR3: TGCAGCGTTGAACGGGAAAATGAAAAACTGTTTTTT. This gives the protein CSVERENEKLFF.

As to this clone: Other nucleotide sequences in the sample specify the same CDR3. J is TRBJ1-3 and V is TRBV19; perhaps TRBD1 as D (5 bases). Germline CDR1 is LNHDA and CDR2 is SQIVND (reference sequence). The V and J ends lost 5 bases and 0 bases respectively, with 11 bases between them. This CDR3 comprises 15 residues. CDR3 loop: CASSFGGNSGNTIYF. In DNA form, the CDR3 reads TGTGCCAGTAGTTTTGGGGGGAACTCTGGAAACACCATATATTTT.

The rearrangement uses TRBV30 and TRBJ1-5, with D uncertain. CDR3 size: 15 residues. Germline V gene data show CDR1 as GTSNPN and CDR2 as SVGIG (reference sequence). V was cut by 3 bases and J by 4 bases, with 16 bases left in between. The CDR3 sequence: CAWSPKRALNQPQHF. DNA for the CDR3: TGTGCCTGGAGCCCAAAGCGGGCCCTAAATCAGCCCCAGCATTTT.

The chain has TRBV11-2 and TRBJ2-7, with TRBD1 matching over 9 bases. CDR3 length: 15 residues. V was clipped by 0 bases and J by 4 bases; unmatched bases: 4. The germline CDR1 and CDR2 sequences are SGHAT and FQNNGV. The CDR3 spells CASSLEGTGSYEQYF. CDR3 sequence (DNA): TGTGCCAGCAGCTTAGAAGGGACAGGGAGTTACGAGCAGTACTTC.

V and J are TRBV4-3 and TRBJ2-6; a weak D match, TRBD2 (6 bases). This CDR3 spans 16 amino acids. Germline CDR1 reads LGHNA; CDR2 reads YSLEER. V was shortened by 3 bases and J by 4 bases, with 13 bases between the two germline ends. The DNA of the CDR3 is TGCGCCAGCAGCCACCTTGTGGGGGGAGGGGCCAACGTCCTGACTTTC. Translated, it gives CASSHLVGGGANVLTF.

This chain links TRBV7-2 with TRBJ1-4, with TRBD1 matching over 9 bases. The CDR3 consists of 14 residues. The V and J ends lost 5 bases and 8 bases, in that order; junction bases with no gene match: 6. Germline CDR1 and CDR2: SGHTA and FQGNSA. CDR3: CASSSTGGAEKLFF. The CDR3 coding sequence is TGTGCCAGCAGCAGCACAGGGGGCGCGGAAAAACTGTTTTTT.

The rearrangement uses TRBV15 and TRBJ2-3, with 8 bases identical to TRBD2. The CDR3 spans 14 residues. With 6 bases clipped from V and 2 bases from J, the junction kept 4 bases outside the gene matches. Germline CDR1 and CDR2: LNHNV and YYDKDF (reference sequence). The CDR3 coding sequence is TGTGCCACCAGGACTAGCGCCCCCACAGATACGCAGTATTTT. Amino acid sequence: CATRTSAPTDTQYF.

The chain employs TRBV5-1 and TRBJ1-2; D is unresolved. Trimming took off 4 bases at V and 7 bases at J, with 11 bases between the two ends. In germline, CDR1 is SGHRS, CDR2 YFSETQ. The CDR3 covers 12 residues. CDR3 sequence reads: CASSLPGTGYTF. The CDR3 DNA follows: TGCGCCAGCAGCCTCCCGGGAACTGGCTACACCTTC.

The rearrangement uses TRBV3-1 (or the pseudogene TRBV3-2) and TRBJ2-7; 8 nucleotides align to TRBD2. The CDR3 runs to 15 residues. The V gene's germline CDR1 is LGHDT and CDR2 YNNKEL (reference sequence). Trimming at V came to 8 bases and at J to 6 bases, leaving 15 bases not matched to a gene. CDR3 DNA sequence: TGTGCCAGCTCCCCCGTGGGGACTAGTTTTTCCGAGCAGTACTTC. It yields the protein CASSPVGTSFSEQYF.

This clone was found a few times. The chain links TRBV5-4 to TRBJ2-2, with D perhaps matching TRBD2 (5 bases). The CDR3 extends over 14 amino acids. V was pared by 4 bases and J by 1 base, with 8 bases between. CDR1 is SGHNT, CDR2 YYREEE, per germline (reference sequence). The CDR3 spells CASSRAENTGELFF. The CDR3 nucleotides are TGTGCCAGCAGCCGAGCGGAGAACACCGGGGAGCTGTTTTTT.

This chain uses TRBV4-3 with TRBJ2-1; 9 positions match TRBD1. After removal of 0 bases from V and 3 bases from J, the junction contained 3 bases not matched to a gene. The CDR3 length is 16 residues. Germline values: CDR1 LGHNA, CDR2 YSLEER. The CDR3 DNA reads TGCGCCAGCAGCCAAGAGGCGACAGGGGGCTACAATGAGCAGTTCTTC. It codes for CASSQEATGGYNEQFF.

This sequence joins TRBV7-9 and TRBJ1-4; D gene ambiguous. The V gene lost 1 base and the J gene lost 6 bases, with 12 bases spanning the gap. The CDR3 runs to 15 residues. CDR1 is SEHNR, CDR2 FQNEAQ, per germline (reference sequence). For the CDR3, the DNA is TGTGCCAGCAGCTTAGTTTTGACTACCCATGAAAAACTGTTTTTT. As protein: CASSLVLTTHEKLFF. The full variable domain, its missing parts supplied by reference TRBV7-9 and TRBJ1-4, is DTGVSQNPRHKITKRGQNVTFRCDPISEHNRLYWYRQTLGQGPEFLTYFQNEAQLEKSRLLSDRFSAERPKGSFSTLEIQRTEQGDSAMYLCASSLVLTTHEKLFFGSGTQLSVL.

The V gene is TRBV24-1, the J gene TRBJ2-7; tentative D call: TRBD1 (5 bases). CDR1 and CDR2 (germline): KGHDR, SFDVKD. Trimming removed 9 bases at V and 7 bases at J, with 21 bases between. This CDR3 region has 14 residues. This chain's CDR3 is CATPRAGPREEQYF. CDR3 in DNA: TGTGCCACCCCCCGAGCAGGACCCAGGGAAGAGCAGTACTTC.

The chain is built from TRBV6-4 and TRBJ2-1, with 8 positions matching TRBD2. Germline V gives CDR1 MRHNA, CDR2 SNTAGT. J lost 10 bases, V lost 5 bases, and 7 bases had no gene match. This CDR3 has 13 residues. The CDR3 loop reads CASSLGGAREQFF. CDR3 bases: TGTGCCAGCAGTCTCGGGGGGGCACGGGAGCAGTTCTTC.

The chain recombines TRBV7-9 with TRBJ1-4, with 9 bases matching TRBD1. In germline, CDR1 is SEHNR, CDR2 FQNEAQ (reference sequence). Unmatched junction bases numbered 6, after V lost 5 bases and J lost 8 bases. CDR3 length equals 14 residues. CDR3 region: CASSQQGAGEKLFF. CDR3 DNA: TGTGCCAGCAGCCAACAGGGGGCTGGAGAAAAACTGTTTTTT.

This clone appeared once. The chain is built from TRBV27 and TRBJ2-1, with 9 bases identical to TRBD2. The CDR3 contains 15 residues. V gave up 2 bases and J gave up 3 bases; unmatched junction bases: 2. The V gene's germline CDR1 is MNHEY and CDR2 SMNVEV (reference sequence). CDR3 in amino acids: CASSLRLADYNEQFF. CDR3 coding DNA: TGTGCCAGCAGTTTAAGACTAGCGGACTACAATGAGCAGTTCTTC.